The 7 T cell receptor beta chains presented below share a single source sample, sequenced in a study of T cells in women clearing cervical HPV infection. Here immunoSEQ multiplex PCR was the method, and the copy in TCRdb shows in-frame clones only, minus some. The sample table includes around 33,000 clones. Sequenced material: blood buffy coat. The receptor set was obtained from a woman between 18 and 70 years old with a cervical HPV16 infection that either progressed to CIN3+ or cleared (not recorded which).

The covered CDR3 bases are TGTGCCAGCAGCCAGACAGGTTACGAG. It specifies CASSQTGYE. Given in full, the CDR3 is CASSQTGYEQYF. The chain is built from TRBV11-2 and TRBJ2-7; D may be TRBD1 (6 bases). The CDR3 is cut off 3 residues early in the read; its end comes from the germline J gene. Trimming took off 5 bases at V and 4 bases at J, with 9 bases between the two ends. This CDR3 has 12 residues. CDR1 and CDR2 from the germline V gene are SGHAT and FQNNGV. Looking up the rest from reference TRBV11-2 and TRBJ2-7 gives the full variable domain: EAGVAQSPRYKIIEKRQSVAFWCNPISGHATLYWYQQILGQGPKLLIQFQNNGVVDDSQLPKDRFSAERLKGVDSTLKIQPAKLEDSAVYLCASSQTGYEQYFGPGTRLTVT.

Worth noting for this clone: The CDR3 extends 3 residues past the end of the read, so its final part is completed from the germline J gene. The V and J genes are TRBV6-2 or TRBV6-3 and TRBJ2-5; TRBD1 is a possible D gene (6 bases). Looked up from germline, CDR1 is MNHEY and CDR2 is SVGEGT. Trimming took 5 bases from V and 5 from J, leaving 18 bases between them. This CDR3 comprises 15 residues. The CDR3 DNA, read in part, is TGTGCCAGCAGTGACCACCCCGGAAGGGGGGAGACC. This translates into CASSDHPGRGET. The CDR3, in full, reads CASSDHPGRGETQYF.

Regarding this clone: The sequence runs out 3 residues before the end of the CDR3; the remainder is reconstructed from the germline J gene. The rearrangement joins TRBV20-1 to TRBJ1-4; D gene uncertain. The length of the CDR3 is 14 residues. V was cut by 6 bases and J by 7 bases, with 18 bases left in between. Germline CDR1 is DFQATT and CDR2 is SNEGSKA (reference sequence). The CDR3 DNA, read in part, is TGCAGTGCCGAACCGGGGATGGTAGGTGAAAAA. Encoded protein: CSAEPGMVGEK. The CDR3 reads in full as CSAEPGMVGEKLFF.

On this clone: Germline is not matched at one junction end, which may reflect a read error. Read data end 3 residues before the CDR3 end; the end is taken from the germline J gene. V usage is TRBV14 and J usage is TRBJ2-3; no clear D. The CDR3 extends over 20 amino acids. Germline CDR1 and CDR2: SGHDN and FVKESK. CDR3 sequence: CASSQSGEGWIDRGADPQYF. CDR3 bases read: TGTGCCAGCAGCCAAAGTGGAGAAGGGTGGATAGATAGAGGCGCAGATCCG.

As for this clone: The read ends 3 residues early relative to the CDR3; the germline J gene fills the gap. This sequence joins TRBV30 and TRBJ1-2; possible D gene TRBD1, 5 bases. Germline V gene lookup returns CDR1 GTSNPN and CDR2 SVGIG (reference sequence). CDR3 length: 14 amino acids. The CDR3 region is CAFKRAGPYNDYTF. The CDR3 DNA, read in part, is TGTGCCTTTAAGCGGGCGGGACCCTACAATGAC. The variable domain in full, completed from reference TRBV30 and TRBJ1-2, reads SQTIHQWPATLVQPVGSPLSLECTVEGTSNPNLYWYRQAAGRGLQLLFYSVGIGQISSEVPQNLSASRPQDRQFILSSKKLLLSDSGFYLCAFKRAGPYNDYTFGSGTRLTVV.

Regarding this clone: The CDR3 end is not reached by the read, which stops 3 residues before it; the germline J gene fills it in. The chain employs TRBV14 and TRBJ2-7; a possible D gene is TRBD1 (6 bases). Germline V gene sequence: CDR1 SGHDN, CDR2 FVKESK. This CDR3 contains 15 residues. Between the trimmed V and J ends, which lost 5 bases and 0 bases, there was a span of 14 bases. The sequenced part of the CDR3 DNA is TGTGCCAGCAGCACGGGACAACTGCGCTCCTACGAG. This codes for CASSTGQLRSYE. The CDR3 in full is CASSTGQLRSYEQYF.

Turning to this clone: The CDR3 extends 3 residues past the end of the read, so its final part is completed from the germline J gene. The chain is built from TRBV6-2 or TRBV6-3 and TRBJ2-7, with a possible D match to TRBD1 (6 bases). Trimming took 4 bases from V and 0 from J, leaving 16 bases between them. This CDR3 contains 16 residues. Germline V gives CDR1 MNHEY, CDR2 SVGEGT. The sequenced part of the CDR3 DNA is TGTGCCAGCAGTTCACCCTCGGACAGCCACTCCTACGAG. Encoded protein: CASSSPSDSHSYE. The whole CDR3 is CASSSPSDSHSYEQYF.